These 25 T cell receptor beta chains were sequenced from one sample in a study of blood T cell repertoires in COVID-19. The data were produced by immunoSEQ multiplex PCR, yet TCRdb's version contains in-frame clones alone and is incomplete. The repertoire holds approximately 94,000 clones, with approximately 80% as singletons. The sequencing input was peripheral blood. These receptors were collected from a man in his sixties or seventies with active or convalescent COVID-19.

The chain links TRBV13 to TRBJ1-5, with D possibly TRBD1 on 5 matching bases. The CDR3 is 14 residues long. CDR1 and CDR2 from the germline V gene are PRHDT and FYEKMQ (reference sequence). V lost 2 bases and J lost 0, with 5 bases in between. The CDR3 protein is CASSLRGSNQPQHF. The CDR3 bases are TGTGCCAGCAGCTTAAGGGGTAGCAATCAGCCCCAGCATTTT.

The rearrangement uses TRBV5-1 and TRBJ2-7, with D perhaps TRBD2 (5 bases). Trimming left V 2 bases short and J 0 bases short, with 12 bases between. CDR3 length: 15 amino acids. Germline values: CDR1 SGHRS, CDR2 YFSETQ. CDR3 region: CASSFEGSSSYEQYF. The CDR3, as DNA: TGCGCCAGCAGCTTCGAGGGCTCCAGCTCCTACGAGCAGTACTTC.

The CDR3 sequence: CASSIELGDRATYEQYF. Here the CDR3 DNA reads TGTGCCAGTAGTATAGAGCTCGGGGACAGGGCCACCTACGAGCAGTACTTC. The genes are TRBV19 and TRBJ2-7; the match to TRBD1 covers 9 bases. Germline CDR1 is LNHDA and CDR2 is SQIVND (reference sequence). This CDR3 has 17 residues. After removal of 0 bases from V and 2 bases from J, the junction contained 8 bases not matched to a gene.

V and J are TRBV24-1 and TRBJ2-3; D is possibly TRBD2 (5 bases). V was shortened by 2 bases and J by 0 bases, with 11 bases between the two germline ends. This CDR3 has 16 residues. Germline V gene data show CDR1 as KGHDR and CDR2 as SFDVKD. The CDR3 sequence: CATSDSGEISTDTQYF. The CDR3 coding sequence is TGTGCCACCAGTGATTCTGGGGAGATTAGCACAGATACGCAGTATTTT.

In DNA, the CDR3 is TGTGCCAGCAACCTCCTTCGGACAGGGACTTTTGATGAGCAGTTCTTC. This translates into CASNLLRTGTFDEQFF. The chain combines TRBV5-6 with TRBJ2-1; 8 bases are shared with TRBD1. The CDR3 is made up of 16 amino acids. Trimming removed 6 bases from V and 8 bases from J; junction bases left unmatched: 16. Per the germline V gene, CDR1 is SGHDT and CDR2 is YYEEEE.

This rearrangement joins TRBV29-1 to TRBJ1-5; TRBD1 aligns across 9 bases. The trim removed 5 bases at V and 4 bases at J, leaving 6 bases unmatched. This CDR3 has 14 residues. Germline CDR1 and CDR2: SQVTM and ANQGSEA. This CDR3 reads CSVLTGGRNQPQHF. CDR3 DNA sequence: TGCAGCGTTCTGACAGGGGGACGTAATCAGCCCCAGCATTTT.

This chain links TRBV5-1 with TRBJ1-1; D unresolved. Germline V gene sequence: CDR1 SGHRS, CDR2 YFSETQ. This CDR3 has 15 residues. V was shortened by 0 bases and J by 0 bases, with 9 bases between the two germline ends. The CDR3 region has the DNA TGCGCCAGCAGCTTGGCCTTACTCATGAACACTGAAGCTTTCTTT. Translating it yields CASSLALLMNTEAFF.

This chain uses TRBV30 with TRBJ2-3; D is perhaps TRBD2 (5 bases). The CDR3 sequence is 14 residues long. Trimming removed 3 bases at V and 0 bases at J, with 10 bases between. The germline CDR1 and CDR2 sequences are GTSNPN and SVGIG (reference sequence). CDR3 coding DNA: TGTGCCTGGAGGAAGAGGGCAAGCACAGATACGCAGTATTTT. Its translation: CAWRKRASTDTQYF. The full variable domain, in which reference TRBV30 and TRBJ2-3 provide the parts outside the CDR3, is SQTIHQWPATLVQPVGSPLSLECTVEGTSNPNLYWYRQAAGRGLQLLFYSVGIGQISSEVPQNLSASRPQDRQFILSSKKLLLSDSGFYLCAWRKRASTDTQYFGPGTRLTVL.

The chain recombines TRBV15 with TRBJ2-2; a weak D match, TRBD2 (6 bases). This CDR3 has 15 amino acids. V lost 1 base and J 3 bases, leaving 9 bases between the germline ends. Germline V lookup: CDR1 LNHNV, CDR2 YYDKDF (reference sequence). The CDR3 nucleotides read TGTGCCACCAGCAGAGTCATAGCGGACACCGGGGAGCTGTTTTTT. Translating gives CATSRVIADTGELFF.

A few counts support this clone. This rearrangement joins TRBV18 to TRBJ1-6; 10 nucleotides agree with TRBD1. V gave up 4 bases and J gave up 7 bases; unmatched junction bases: 4. This CDR3 spans 15 amino acids. The V gene's germline CDR1 is KGHSH and CDR2 LQKENI. CDR3 in amino acids: CASSLGQGGNSPLHF. The DNA for the CDR3 is TGTGCCAGCTCACTCGGACAGGGGGGCAATTCACCCCTCCACTTT.

V gene TRBV5-1 combines with J gene TRBJ1-5; 9 bases line up with TRBD1. This CDR3 is built from 14 residues. Germline CDR1 and CDR2: SGHRS and YFSETQ. Germline trimming cut 3 bases from V and 7 bases from J; bases unmatched to any gene: 5. CDR3: CASSSTGGEQPQHF. In DNA, the CDR3 is TGCGCCAGCAGCTCGACAGGGGGAGAACAGCCCCAGCATTTT.

This chain links TRBV2 with TRBJ1-1; 8 bases are shared with TRBD1. Germline V CDR1 and CDR2: SNHLY, FYNNEI. V lost 4 bases to trimming and J lost 8 bases; unmatched junction nucleotides: 3. The CDR3 is 12 amino acids. CDR3 sequence: CASSGQGIEAFF. CDR3 nucleotide sequence: TGTGCCAGCAGTGGACAGGGGATCGAAGCTTTCTTT. Supplemented by reference TRBV2 and TRBJ1-1, the full variable domain reads EPEVTQTPSHQVTQMGQEVILRCVPISNHLYFYWYRQILGQKVEFLVSFYNNEISEKSEIFDDQFSVERPDGSNFTLKIRSTKLEDSAMYFCASSGQGIEAFFGQGTRLTVV.

The chain recombines TRBV5-8 with TRBJ2-7; 8 nucleotides match TRBD1. The CDR3 loop spans 16 amino acids. Germline CDR1 reads SGHTS; CDR2 reads YDEGEE. J lost 7 bases, V lost 6 bases, and 18 bases had no gene match. The CDR3 spells CASTPFPGTGLGEQYF. As DNA, the CDR3 is TGTGCCAGCACCCCCTTCCCTGGGACAGGCCTGGGGGAGCAGTACTTC. Full variable domain (missing parts from reference TRBV5-8 and TRBJ2-7): EAGVTQSPTHLIKTRGQQATLRCSPISGHTSVYWYQQALGLGLQFLLWYDEGEERNRGNFPPRFSGRQFPNYSSELNVNALELEDSALYLCASTPFPGTGLGEQYFGPGTRLTVT.

DNA for the CDR3: TGTGCCAGCAGTTACTCGACGGGACAGGGTTACGAGCAGTACTTC. Amino acids: CASSYSTGQGYEQYF. The chain recombines TRBV6-5 with TRBJ2-7; 9 bases are a match to TRBD1. The germline gives CDR1 MNHEY, CDR2 SVGAGI. There are 15 residues in the CDR3. J was trimmed by 4 bases and V by 0 bases; bases with no gene match: 4.

The chain recombines TRBV30 with TRBJ2-1; a weak D match, TRBD2 (7 bases). Germline values: CDR1 GTSNPN, CDR2 SVGIG (reference sequence). The V end was cut by 3 bases, the J end by 7 bases, with 19 bases between. This CDR3 comprises 15 residues. The CDR3 loop reads CAWSPRGAVYNEQFF. The DNA for the CDR3 is TGTGCCTGGAGCCCCCGGGGGGCCGTATATAATGAGCAGTTCTTC.

V is TRBV12-3 or TRBV12-4 and J is TRBJ1-2; no definite D call. Trimming stripped 5 bases from V and 8 bases from J, with 15 bases between. This CDR3 has 13 residues. CDR3 protein: CASSRKREGGYTF. Written as DNA, the CDR3 is TGTGCCAGCAGTAGGAAGAGGGAAGGAGGCTACACCTTC.

The rearrangement joins TRBV5-1 to TRBJ2-7, with 10 bases fitting TRBD1. This CDR3 contains 13 residues. CDR1 is SGHRS and CDR2 is YFSETQ in the germline V gene. V lost 2 bases to trimming and J lost 7 bases; unmatched junction nucleotides: 3. Here the CDR3 DNA reads TGCGCCAGCAGCTTTGGACAGGGGGGTGAGCAGTACTTC. It yields the protein CASSFGQGGEQYF.

The chain recombines TRBV10-3 with TRBJ1-1, with D possibly being TRBD1 (6 bases). Deletions cut 3 bases from V and 7 bases from J, with 15 bases between. CDR3 length: 14 amino acids. Per the germline V gene, CDR1 is ENHRY and CDR2 is SYGVKD. DNA for the CDR3: TGTGCCATCAGTGAACCAGGGGAGTTGGGTGAAGCTTTCTTT. This encodes CAISEPGELGEAFF.

The chain employs TRBV3-1 (or the pseudogene TRBV3-2) and TRBJ2-7, with no clear D. Germline CDR1 is LGHDT and CDR2 is YNNKEL (reference sequence). This CDR3 contains 12 residues. Trimming stripped 5 bases from V and 5 bases from J, with 10 bases between. CDR3 in amino acids: CASSAHRDEQYF. CDR3 bases: TGTGCCAGCAGCGCCCACCGGGACGAGCAGTACTTC.

The chain links TRBV5-1 to TRBJ1-4; D might be TRBD1 (5 bases). The germline V gene has CDR1 SGHRS and CDR2 YFSETQ. The CDR3 contains 14 residues. The V gene lost 0 bases and the J gene lost 2 bases, with 5 bases spanning the gap. CDR3 amino acids: CASSLGQTNEKLFF. The CDR3 nucleotides are TGCGCCAGCAGCTTGGGACAGACTAATGAAAAACTGTTTTTT. Supplemented by reference TRBV5-1 and TRBJ1-4, the full variable domain reads KAGVTQTPRYLIKTRGQQVTLSCSPISGHRSVSWYQQTPGQGLQFLFEYFSETQRNKGNFPGRFSGRQFSNSRSEMNVSTLELGDSALYLCASSLGQTNEKLFFGSGTQLSVL.

This clone was seen many times. The V and J genes are TRBV5-4 and TRBJ2-7, with a possible D match to TRBD2 (6 bases). The length of the CDR3 is 15 residues. Germline V gene data show CDR1 as SGHNT and CDR2 as YYREEE (reference sequence). Trimming took off 3 bases at V and 2 bases at J, with 15 bases between the two ends. CDR3 sequence: CASSSGTASPYEQYF. The CDR3 DNA reads as TGTGCCAGCAGCTCCGGGACTGCTAGCCCCTACGAGCAGTACTTC.

The rearrangement links TRBV9 to TRBJ2-1, with 8 bases lining up with TRBD2. Germline CDR1 and CDR2: SGDLS and YYNGEE. The CDR3 length is 16 residues. V shed 2 bases and J 4 bases; nucleotides not matched to a gene: 8. The CDR3 loop is CASSVTGTSGYNEQFF. CDR3 sequence (DNA): TGTGCCAGCAGCGTTACCGGGACTAGTGGTTACAATGAGCAGTTCTTC.

This chain joins TRBV30 and TRBJ1-2; D perhaps matches TRBD1 (5 bases). V was clipped by 2 bases and J by 14 bases, with 15 bases between them. The CDR3 is 11 residues long. Germline V gives CDR1 GTSNPN, CDR2 SVGIG (reference sequence). The CDR3 DNA reads TGTGCCTGGAGTCCCCAGGGAATTAGAACCTTC. It encodes CAWSPQGIRTF.

This chain connects TRBV27 to TRBJ1-6; no firm D call. CDR1 is MNHEY, CDR2 SMNVEV, per germline (reference sequence). V was pared by 2 bases and J by 9 bases, with 11 bases between. The CDR3 length is 14 residues. CDR3 DNA sequence: TGTGCCAGCAGTTTAGTCACAGTAGGTTCACCCCTCCACTTT. Its translation is CASSLVTVGSPLHF.

V gene TRBV19 combines with J gene TRBJ1-5; tentative D call: TRBD1 (5 bases). V lost 0 bases and J lost 7, with 13 bases in between. Germline loops: CDR1 LNHDA, CDR2 SQIVND (reference sequence). The CDR3 sequence is 15 residues long. The CDR3 DNA sequence: TGTGCCAGTAGTATAGATAGTACAGGTCGACAGCCCCAGCATTTT. It codes for CASSIDSTGRQPQHF.